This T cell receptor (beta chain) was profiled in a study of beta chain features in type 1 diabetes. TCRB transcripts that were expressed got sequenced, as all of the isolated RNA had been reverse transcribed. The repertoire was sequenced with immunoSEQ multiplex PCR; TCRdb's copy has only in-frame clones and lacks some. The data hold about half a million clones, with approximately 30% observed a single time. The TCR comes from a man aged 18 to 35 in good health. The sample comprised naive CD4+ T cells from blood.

Here the CDR3 reads CASSIVAGIGYNEQFF. For the CDR3, the DNA is TGTGCCAGTAGTATTGTAGCCGGGATAGGGTACAATGAGCAGTTCTTC. The chain joins TRBV19 to TRBJ2-1; D is possibly TRBD2 (5 bases). In germline, CDR1 is LNHDA, CDR2 SQIVND (reference sequence). V gave up 3 bases and J gave up 4 bases, with 16 bases separating them. This CDR3 region has 16 residues.